One T cell receptor beta chain is described in this entry. In the authors' workflow: For nucleated cells, counts were estimated from reference gene primer amplification. Produced via immunoSEQ multiplex PCR; TCRdb's table is partial and in-frame only. From that table come the V and J calls and clone size; the DNA was used to work out D and trimming. Of 260,000 or so clones detected, roughly 87% appear once; the ten largest clones hold about 2.5%. The data were taken from a study of blood T cell repertoires in COVID-19. Study in general: COVID-19 samples from acute and convalescent phases originated in the United States, Italy and Spain.

Germline-derived CDR1 and CDR2 are MNHGY and SVAAGI. Trimming took off 3 bases at V and 6 bases at J, with 15 bases between the two ends. The CDR3 sequence is 15 residues long. In terms of age and location, participants ranged from about 18 to 90 years and lived in approximately 26 US areas. Participants' own reports of clinical history determined their cohort assignment. The chain employs TRBV6-9 and TRBJ1-5; no firm D call. What was sequenced was PBMCs or T cells enriched from blood (not recorded which). The origin of this receptor is a woman in her twenties or thirties with acute COVID-19. CDR3 amino acids: CASSYREGVCQPQHF. DNA of the CDR3: TGTGCCAGCAGTTACCGCGAGGGCGTTTGTCAGCCCCAGCATTTT.